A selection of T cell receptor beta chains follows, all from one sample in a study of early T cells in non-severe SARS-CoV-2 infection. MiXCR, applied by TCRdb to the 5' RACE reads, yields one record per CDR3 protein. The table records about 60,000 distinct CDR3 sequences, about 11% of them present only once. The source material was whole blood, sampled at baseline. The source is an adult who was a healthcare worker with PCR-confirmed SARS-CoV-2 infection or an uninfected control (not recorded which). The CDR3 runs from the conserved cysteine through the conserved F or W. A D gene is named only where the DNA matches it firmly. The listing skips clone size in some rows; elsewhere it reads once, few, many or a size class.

TGTGCCAGCTCAGCGGGGGGCAATCAGCCCCAGCATTTT | CASSAGGNQPQHF | - | TRBJ1-5 | TRBV18 | 13 | many
TGCGCCAGCAGCACGGACGGGAACATTCAGTACTTC | CASSTDGNIQYF | - | TRBJ2-4 | TRBV5-1 | 12 | -
TGTGCCAGCAGCCAAGCCTTTGGGACGCAGTATTTT | CASSQAFGTQYF | - | TRBJ2-3 | TRBV14 | 12 | -
TGCGCCAGCAGTCTCCTAGCGGGGGGACGCCAAGAGACCCAGTACTTC | CASSLLAGGRQETQYF | TRBD2 | TRBJ2-5 | TRBV10-2 | 16 | few
TGTGCCAGCAGTCCCCGGCGTGGCGGCACTGAAGCTTTCTTT | CASSPRRGGTEAFF | - | TRBJ1-1 | TRBV27 | 14 | few
TGTGCCAGCAGTATCTGGGGGGGGCTAAATTCACCCCTCCACTTT | CASSIWGGLNSPLHF | - | TRBJ1-6 | TRBV27 | 15 | few
TGTGCCAGCAGTCTTAGTGAACGCAGCACAGATACGCAGTATTTT | CASSLSERSTDTQYF | - | TRBJ2-3 | TRBV6-4 | 15 | few
TGCAGTGCTGGGGAGCGGGGGGTAACCTACGAGCAGTACTTC | CSAGERGVTYEQYF | TRBD2 | TRBJ2-7 | TRBV20-1 | 14 | many
TGTGCCAGCAAGGTTGGGGATTCAGCTTTCTTT | CASKVGDSAFF | - | TRBJ1-1 | TRBV6-6 | 11 | -
TGTGCCAGCAGTGAACAGGGGAACTATGGCTACACCTTC | CASSEQGNYGYTF | - | TRBJ1-2 | TRBV25-1 | 13 | few
TGTGCCAGCAGAACAACTGGAACTGAGCAGTTCTTC | CASRTTGTEQFF | - | TRBJ2-1 | TRBV7-9 | 12 | -
TGTGCCAGCAGCCAACTGGGGACCGGGACTAGCGGCTCCACAGATACGCAGTATTTT | CASSQLGTGTSGSTDTQYF | TRBD2 | TRBJ2-3 | TRBV4-2 | 19 | many
TGTGCCTGGAGTGTACCCAGGAGCTCCTACAATGAGCAGTTCTTC | CAWSVPRSSYNEQFF | - | TRBJ2-1 | TRBV30 | 15 | -
TGTGCCACCAGTGAAACCGGGACCCGACGGCAGTTCTTC | CATSETGTRRQFF | - | TRBJ2-1 | TRBV24-1 | 13 | many
TGTGCCAGCAGTGTCAGGGTTGAAGGCACTGAAGCTTTCTTT | CASSVRVEGTEAFF | - | TRBJ1-1 | TRBV2 | 14 | few
TGTGCCAGCAGCGGGAGATCGGGGGGCTGGGACAATGAGCAGTTCTTC | CASSGRSGGWDNEQFF | - | TRBJ2-1 | TRBV7-9 | 16 | -
TGCGTCAGCAGCTTGCCTCTAGCGGGGGAAGGTACGCAGTATTTT | CVSSLPLAGEGTQYF | TRBD2 | TRBJ2-3 | TRBV5-1 | 15 | few
TGTGCCAGCAGTTGGTATCTAAGCACAGATACGCAGTATTTT | CASSWYLSTDTQYF | - | TRBJ2-3 | TRBV6-2/TRBV6-3 | 14 | -
TGCAGTGCTCCGACAGGCCGAAACACCATATATTTT | CSAPTGRNTIYF | - | TRBJ1-3 | TRBV20-1 | 12 | few
TGTGCCAGCAGTGAACGTAGTGGAAACACTGAAGCTTTCTTT | CASSERSGNTEAFF | - | TRBJ1-1 | TRBV2 | 14 | many
TGCAGTGCTAGAGATCCTCGTCTCCCTGCACGGTTTCAAGAGACCCAGTACTTC | CSARDPRLPARFQETQYF | - | TRBJ2-5 | TRBV20-1 | 18 | many
TGCAGTGCCAGCTACGGACTAGCGGGAGATACGCAGTATTTT | CSASYGLAGDTQYF | TRBD2 | TRBJ2-3 | TRBV20-1 | 14 | few
TGCAGTGCTAGTTCCCTGCTTAGCGGTTACGAGCAGTACTTC | CSASSLLSGYEQYF | - | TRBJ2-7 | TRBV20-1 | 14 | few
TGTGCCAGCAGTCGGGACGGAATAAGCAATCAGCCCCAGCATTTT | CASSRDGISNQPQHF | - | TRBJ1-5 | TRBV6-2/TRBV6-3 | 15 | -
TGTGCCAGCAGTTACGGGGGGGTCCGCGAAAAACTGTTTTTT | CASSYGGVREKLFF | - | TRBJ1-4 | TRBV6-5 | 14 | -
TGTGCCAGCAGCTTAGATCTAGGTCAGAAGGTGACGAATTCACCCCTCCACTTT | CASSLDLGQKVTNSPLHF | - | TRBJ1-6 | TRBV11-2 | 18 | few
TGCAGTGCTAGACTAGCGGCGGGCCAAGAGACCCAGTACTTC | CSARLAAGQETQYF | TRBD2 | TRBJ2-5 | TRBV20-1 | 14 | -
TGCAGCGTTGCGGCGGTCGTTAAAAATGAGCAGTTCTTC | CSVAAVVKNEQFF | - | TRBJ2-1 | TRBV29-1 | 13 | -
TGTGCCACCAGCAGAGAAGTCGGTACGGGGGGCACTGAAGTTTTCTTT | CATSREVGTGGTEVFF | - | TRBJ1-1 | TRBV15 | 16 | -
TGCAGCGTTGGGGTAGCGGGCACTGAAGCTTTCTTT | CSVGVAGTEAFF | - | TRBJ1-1 | TRBV29-1 | 12 | many